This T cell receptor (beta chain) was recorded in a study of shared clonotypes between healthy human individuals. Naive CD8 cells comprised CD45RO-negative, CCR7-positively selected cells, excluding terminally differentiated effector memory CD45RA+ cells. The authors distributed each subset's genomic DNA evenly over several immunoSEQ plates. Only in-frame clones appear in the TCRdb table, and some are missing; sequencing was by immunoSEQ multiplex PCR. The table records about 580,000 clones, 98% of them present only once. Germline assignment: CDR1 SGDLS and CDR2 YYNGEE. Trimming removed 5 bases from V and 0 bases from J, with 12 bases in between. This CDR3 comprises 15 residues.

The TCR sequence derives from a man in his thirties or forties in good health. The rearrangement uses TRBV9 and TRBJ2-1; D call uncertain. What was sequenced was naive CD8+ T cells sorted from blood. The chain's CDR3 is CASSVSESSYNEQFF. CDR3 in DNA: TGTGCCAGCAGTGTTAGTGAGAGCTCCTACAATGAGCAGTTCTTC.